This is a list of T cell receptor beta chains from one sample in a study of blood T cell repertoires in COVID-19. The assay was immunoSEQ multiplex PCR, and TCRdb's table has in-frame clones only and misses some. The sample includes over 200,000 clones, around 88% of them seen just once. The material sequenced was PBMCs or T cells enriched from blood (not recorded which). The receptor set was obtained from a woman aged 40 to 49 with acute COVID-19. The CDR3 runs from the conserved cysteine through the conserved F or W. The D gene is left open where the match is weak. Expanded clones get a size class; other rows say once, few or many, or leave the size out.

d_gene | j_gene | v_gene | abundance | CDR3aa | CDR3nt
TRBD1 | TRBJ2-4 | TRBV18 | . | CASSPGTVNIQYF | TGTGCCAGCTCACCAGGGACAGTAAACATTCAGTACTTC
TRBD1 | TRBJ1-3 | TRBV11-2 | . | CASSLQGAYSGNTIYF | TGTGCCAGCAGCTTACAGGGGGCTTACTCTGGAAACACCATATATTTT
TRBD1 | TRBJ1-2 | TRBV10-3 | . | CAISGQGRGNYGYTF | TGTGCCATCAGTGGACAGGGGAGAGGTAACTATGGCTACACCTTC
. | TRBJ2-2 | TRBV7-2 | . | CASSLVWGRTGELFF | TGTGCCAGCAGCTTAGTATGGGGGCGGACCGGGGAGCTGTTTTTT
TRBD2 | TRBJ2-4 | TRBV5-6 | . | CASSLGTSETYVAKNIQYF | TGTGCCAGCAGCTTGGGGACTAGCGAAACTTACGTAGCCAAAAACATTCAGTACTTC
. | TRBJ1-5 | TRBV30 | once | CAWEGGGNQPQHF | TGTGCCTGGGAGGGAGGTGGTAATCAGCCCCAGCATTTT
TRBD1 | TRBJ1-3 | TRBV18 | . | CASSHTDRRVSGNTIYF | TGTGCCAGCTCACACACGGACAGGCGGGTTTCTGGAAACACCATATATTTT
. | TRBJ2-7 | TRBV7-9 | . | CASSESTDSYEQYF | TGTGCCAGCAGCGAATCGACAGACTCCTACGAGCAGTACTTC
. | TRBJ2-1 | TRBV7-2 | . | CASSFPREAPSNEQFF | TGTGCCAGCAGCTTCCCTAGGGAGGCCCCTTCCAATGAGCAGTTCTTC
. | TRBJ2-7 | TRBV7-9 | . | CASSHPGAYEQYF | TGTGCCAGCAGCCATCCGGGGGCCTACGAGCAGTACTTC
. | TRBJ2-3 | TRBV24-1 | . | CATSDPGPRRTDTQYF | TGTGCCACCAGTGACCCGGGCCCGAGGAGGACAGATACGCAGTATTTT
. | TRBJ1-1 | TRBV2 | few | CASRAGANTEAFF | TGTGCCAGCAGGGCGGGTGCGAACACTGAAGCTTTCTTT
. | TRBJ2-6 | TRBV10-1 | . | CASSEFIASSGANVLTF | TGCGCCAGCAGTGAGTTTATAGCTAGCTCTGGGGCCAACGTCCTGACTTTC
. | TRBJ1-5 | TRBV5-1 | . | CASSSTGDRAQPQHF | TGCGCCAGCAGCTCGACGGGGGACCGGGCTCAGCCCCAGCATTTT